A selection of T cell receptor beta chains follows, all from one sample in a study of blood T cell repertoires in COVID-19. Data came from immunoSEQ multiplex PCR; TCRdb stores just in-frame clones and leaves some out. The table includes about 130,000 clones, around 79% detected once. The sample consisted of peripheral blood. The origin of the receptors is a man aged 80 or over with acute or convalescent COVID-19. Both conserved end residues are part of each CDR3. A D gene is named only where the DNA matches it firmly. For some rows the clone size is stated as once, few or many, or as a class when expanded; others skip it.

v_call	d_call	j_call	clone_size	cdr3_nt	cdr3_aa
TRBV2	.	TRBJ2-1	few	TGTGCCAGCAGTGAAGCGCTACAGGGAGAGCAGTTCTTC	CASSEALQGEQFF
TRBV6-5	.	TRBJ1-2	.	TGTGCCAGCAGTCGAACCCAGGGAACAGATGGCTACACCTTC	CASSRTQGTDGYTF
TRBV20-1	.	TRBJ2-3	once	TGCAGTGCTAGTGTCCCTAGCACAGATACGCAGTATTTT	CSASVPSTDTQYF
TRBV6-1	TRBD1	TRBJ1-3	few	TGTGCCAGCAGTGATCAGACAGGGAGAAACACCATATATTTT	CASSDQTGRNTIYF
TRBV5-1	TRBD1	TRBJ2-7	.	TGCGCCAGCAGCTCGGGACAGCTCTACGAGCAGTACTTC	CASSSGQLYEQYF
TRBV9	.	TRBJ1-6	.	TGTGCCAGCAGCGCGACAGACCGGGGGGATTCACCCCTCCACTTT	CASSATDRGDSPLHF
TRBV7-3	TRBD2	TRBJ2-1	.	TGTGCCAGCAGCTTATACGGGGGGTCCGGGAATGAGCAGTTCTTC	CASSLYGGSGNEQFF
TRBV10-2	TRBD1	TRBJ2-5	once	TGCGCCAGCAGGCTGACAGGGCTCAGAGAGACCCAGTACTTC	CASRLTGLRETQYF
TRBV5-1	TRBD1	TRBJ1-3	.	TGCGCCAGCAGCTTCTCCGGGACAGGGACTGGAAACACCATATATTTT	CASSFSGTGTGNTIYF
TRBV18	.	TRBJ2-7	.	TGTGCCAGCTCACCATTTTCGGGGGAGACCTACGAGCAGTACTTC	CASSPFSGETYEQYF
TRBV6-5	TRBD1	TRBJ2-2	.	TGTGCCAGCAGTCCAGAGAGGACAGGGGGCGGGGAGCTGTTTTTT	CASSPERTGGGELFF
TRBV7-3	TRBD2	TRBJ2-1	.	TGTGCCAGCAGCAGAAGCGGGGGAATCAGAGATGAGCAGTTCTTC	CASSRSGGIRDEQFF
TRBV19	TRBD1	TRBJ1-3	.	TGTGCCACCCGAACCCGGACAGGGCAAGAAGACTCTGGAAACACCATATATTTT	CATRTRTGQEDSGNTIYF
TRBV3-1/TRBV3-2	TRBD2	TRBJ2-2	.	TGTGCCAGCAGCCTTCTAGCGGGGGGATCCGGGGAGCTGTTTTTT	CASSLLAGGSGELFF
TRBV11-3	.	TRBJ2-2	.	TGTGCCAGCAGCTTAGTGGAGGGGGCCGAGCTGTTTTTT	CASSLVEGAELFF
TRBV6-5	.	TRBJ1-1	.	TGTGCCAGCAGCCTCCAGGGACAACGGAACACTGAAGCTTTCTTT	CASSLQGQRNTEAFF
TRBV5-1	TRBD2	TRBJ2-3	.	TGCGCCAGCAGGACTAGCCTGGGCACAGATACGCAGTATTTT	CASRTSLGTDTQYF
TRBV6-2/TRBV6-3	.	TRBJ1-6	.	TGTGCCAGCAGTTACTCGCGATACAGGACGAATTCACCCCTCCACTTT	CASSYSRYRTNSPLHF
TRBV29-1	.	TRBJ1-2	.	TGCAGCGCCCAAAGAGGGCTTGCAGGTCAGGATGGCTACACCTTC	CSAQRGLAGQDGYTF
TRBV5-6	.	TRBJ1-2	once	TGTGCCAGCAGCTTGGATGGACAGTGGGCTAACTATGGCTACACCTTC	CASSLDGQWANYGYTF
TRBV6-5	.	TRBJ2-3	.	TGTGCCAGCAGTTACTCCGGTGGGGGGACCACGCAGTATTTT	CASSYSGGGTTQYF
TRBV27	.	TRBJ2-1	.	TGTGCCAGCAAATCCGACAGTTACTACAATGAGCAGTTCTTC	CASKSDSYYNEQFF
TRBV4-1	.	TRBJ2-3	.	TGCGCCAGCAGCCAAGTTAGCGATACAGATACGCAGTATTTT	CASSQVSDTDTQYF
TRBV28	.	TRBJ2-1	.	TGTGCCAGCAAGAGGACAGATTACAATGAGCAGTTCTTC	CASKRTDYNEQFF
TRBV19	TRBD1	TRBJ2-7	.	TGTGCCAGTAGCTTTGTGGGACAGGGGGCCTACGAGCAGTACTTC	CASSFVGQGAYEQYF
TRBV7-8	TRBD2	TRBJ2-7	.	TGTGCCAGCAGCTTTGCTAGCGGGGGGTACTTCTCCTACGAGCAGTACTTC	CASSFASGGYFSYEQYF
TRBV5-1	TRBD2	TRBJ2-7	once	TGCGCCAGCAGCTTGGTAGCTAGCGGGGGGTACGAGCAGTACTTC	CASSLVASGGYEQYF
TRBV2	TRBD1	TRBJ1-4	.	TGTGCCAGCACCTTCCTACCGGGACAGGCCTTAGAGGCTAATGAAAAACTGTTTTTT	CASTFLPGQALEANEKLFF
TRBV5-1	TRBD2	TRBJ2-2	.	TGCGCCAGCAGCATTAGCGGGGGGAACACCGGGGAGCTGTTTTTT	CASSISGGNTGELFF
TRBV12-3/TRBV12-4	.	TRBJ1-1	.	TGTGCCAGCAAAAGGACAGAGAACACTGAAGCTTTCTTT	CASKRTENTEAFF
TRBV12-3/TRBV12-4	.	TRBJ1-6	.	TGTGCCAGCAGTTTTTCGGTGAATTCACCCCTCCACTTT	CASSFSVNSPLHF
TRBV5-1	.	TRBJ2-3	.	TGCGCCAGCAGCTTGGCAGGGGTAGACACAGATACGCAGTATTTT	CASSLAGVDTDTQYF
TRBV4-2	TRBD2	TRBJ2-3	.	TGTGCCAGCAGCCGGAGCGGGGGGGCGTATACGCAGTATTTT	CASSRSGGAYTQYF
TRBV7-9	TRBD2	TRBJ2-1	.	TGTGCCACCCGGGGAGCGGGGAAAAATGAGCAGTTCTTC	CATRGAGKNEQFF
TRBV18	.	TRBJ1-1	.	TGTGCCAGCTCACCACAAGGCAGCGGAGCCACTGAAGCTTTCTTT	CASSPQGSGATEAFF
TRBV2	.	TRBJ2-7	.	TGTGCCAGCAGGGAAGAGACCGGGGTAAGATACTACGAGCAGTACTTC	CASREETGVRYYEQYF
TRBV6-5	.	TRBJ1-1	.	TGTGCCAGCAAGGTCGGGGGGCCGAGCACTGAAGCTTTCTTT	CASKVGGPSTEAFF
TRBV18	.	TRBJ1-4	.	TGTGCCAGCTCCCGCAGCGTCCTGGCAACTAATGAAAAACTGTTTTTT	CASSRSVLATNEKLFF
TRBV14	.	TRBJ1-6	.	TGTGCCAGCAGCGGGCAGCCGAATTCACCCCTCCACTTT	CASSGQPNSPLHF
TRBV2	TRBD2	TRBJ2-2	.	TGTGCCAGCAGTGCAGCGGGGGCCGTCGGTGGGGAGCTGTTTTTT	CASSAAGAVGGELFF
TRBV2	.	TRBJ1-1	.	TGTGCCAGCAGACCATCTTGGTGGGCAGGGCTAACGAACACTGAAGCTTTCTTT	CASRPSWWAGLTNTEAFF
TRBV4-3	TRBD2	TRBJ2-3	.	TGCGCCAGCAGCCAAAAGGGAGGACTAGCAGATACGCAGTATTTT	CASSQKGGLADTQYF
TRBV14	TRBD1	TRBJ2-4	.	TGTGCCAGCAGCCAAGCTAGGGGGCACCAAAACATTCAGTACTTC	CASSQARGHQNIQYF
TRBV4-3	.	TRBJ2-3	.	TGCGCCAGCGCCCGGGGTTCGAACACAGATACGCAGTATTTT	CASARGSNTDTQYF
TRBV2	TRBD2	TRBJ2-3	.	TGTGCCAGCAGCGGACTAGCGGGGAGCACAGATACGCAGTATTTT	CASSGLAGSTDTQYF
TRBV27	.	TRBJ1-2	once	TGTGCCAGCAGTTTTGGGGGGGTCGGGTACTATGGCTACACCTTC	CASSFGGVGYYGYTF
TRBV4-1	.	TRBJ2-5	.	TGCGCCAGCAGCCAAGATAACAGGCAAGAGACCCAGTACTTC	CASSQDNRQETQYF
TRBV19	.	TRBJ1-6	.	TGTGCCAGTGGAGACTACGCCTCCTATAATTCACCCCTCCACTTT	CASGDYASYNSPLHF
TRBV9	.	TRBJ1-2	once	TGTGCCAGCAGCGGGGAGGACTATGGCTACACCTTC	CASSGEDYGYTF
TRBV4-1	.	TRBJ1-5	once	TGCGCCAGCAGCACGTTCCACGGGTACAATCAGCCCCAGCATTTT	CASSTFHGYNQPQHF
TRBV12-3/TRBV12-4	.	TRBJ2-5	.	TGTGCCAGCAGTTTAAGAGGGCAAGAGACCCAGTACTTC	CASSLRGQETQYF
TRBV6-6	TRBD1	TRBJ1-3	once	TGTGCCAGCAGCACCTTCGGGACAGCCTCTGGAAACACCATATATTTT	CASSTFGTASGNTIYF